One and the same sample provided the 13 T cell receptor beta chains below, sequenced in a study of vaccination and CD4 T cells after COVID-19. Their target antigens are unknown. The Oncomine TCR Beta short-read assay was what sequenced the DNA obtained from cultured CD4+ T cells. One entry per CDR3 protein, called by TCRdb with MiXCR from the PCR reads. The data hold over 10,000 distinct CDR3 sequences, with 35% to 45% observed a single time. Treatment defined: approximately nine-day PBMC culture with coronavirus spike peptide pools or control peptides (ViraFEST assay). Input material: cultured CD4+ T cells from blood. Receptors were obtained from a human donor with COVID-19.

The CDR3 DNA is TGCAGTGCTAGGGACAGGGGCTACAATCAGCCCCAGCATTTT. Translating it yields CSARDRGYNQPQHF. This sequence joins TRBV20-1 and TRBJ1-5; 9 bases align to TRBD1. The CDR3 length is 14 residues. Germline CDR1 and CDR2: DFQATT and SNEGSKA (reference sequence). Trimming cost V 3 bases and J 3 bases; bases outside gene matches: 3.

V is TRBV10-1 and J is TRBJ2-3; D may be TRBD2 (6 bases). The V gene lost 2 bases and the J gene lost 2 bases, with 14 bases spanning the gap. The CDR3 is 16 residues long. Germline CDR1 reads WNHNN; CDR2 reads SYGVQD (reference sequence). CDR3 sequence: CASSEPREDNTDTQYF. The CDR3, as DNA: TGCGCCAGCAGTGAGCCAAGGGAGGATAACACAGATACGCAGTATTTT.

V gene TRBV6-1 combines with J gene TRBJ1-1, with D perhaps matching TRBD1 (5 bases). Trimming shortened V by 6 bases and J by 1 base, and 15 bases separated the two germline ends. CDR1 is MNHNS and CDR2 is SASEGT in the germline V gene. This CDR3 has 15 amino acids. CDR3 sequence: CASSDGGRKNTEAFF. In DNA form, the CDR3 reads TGTGCCAGCAGCGACGGGGGACGGAAGAACACTGAAGCTTTCTTT.

This chain connects TRBV7-9 to TRBJ2-5; 9 nucleotides align to TRBD2. The germline gives CDR1 SEHNR, CDR2 FQNEAQ (reference sequence). V was clipped by 1 base and J by 2 bases; unmatched bases: 2. The CDR3 consists of 15 residues. The CDR3 DNA reads as TGTGCCAGCAGCTTAGGGCTAGCGGGGCAAGAGACCCAGTACTTC. Its translation: CASSLGLAGQETQYF.

The chain employs TRBV27 and TRBJ2-5; unclear D gene. V lost 5 bases and J 4 bases, leaving 14 bases between the germline ends. In germline, CDR1 is MNHEY, CDR2 SMNVEV (reference sequence). This CDR3 is built from 14 residues. The CDR3 loop reads CASSDGRTGETQYF. CDR3 DNA: TGTGCCAGCAGTGACGGACGTACTGGAGAGACCCAGTACTTC.

V usage is TRBV5-4 and J usage is TRBJ1-6, with D maybe TRBD1 (5 bases). Germline V lookup: CDR1 SGHNT, CDR2 YYREEE (reference sequence). V was shortened by 0 bases and J by 9 bases, with 25 bases between the two germline ends. CDR3 length equals 19 residues. The DNA for the CDR3 is TGTGCCAGCAGCTTGGGAGAGGGACCTTCGATAGACTCTGGTTCACCCCTCCACTTT. Its translation: CASSLGEGPSIDSGSPLHF.

The chain employs TRBV20-1 and TRBJ2-3, with 7 bases fitting TRBD2. With V trimmed by 6 bases and J by 2 bases, 8 bases remained unmatched. The germline CDR1 and CDR2 sequences are DFQATT and SNEGSKA (reference sequence). The CDR3 contains 14 residues. CDR3 bases: TGCAGTGCCATTAGCGGGTCACCCACAGATACGCAGTATTTT. It yields the protein CSAISGSPTDTQYF.

Written as DNA, the CDR3 is TGTGCCATCAGTGAGCCGGGGGCGCTCGAGCAGTACTTC. Translation: CAISEPGALEQYF. The V call is TRBV10-3, the J call TRBJ2-7; D might be TRBD1 or TRBD2, each matching 6 bases. Germline CDR1 is ENHRY and CDR2 is SYGVKD. V lost 2 bases to trimming and J lost 6 bases, with 11 bases between them. This CDR3 comprises 13 residues.

The chain combines TRBV6-5 with TRBJ2-7, with TRBD2 matching 7 bases. In germline, CDR1 is MNHEY, CDR2 SVGAGI. The CDR3 spans 12 residues. Trimming removed 4 bases from V and 7 bases from J; junction bases left unmatched: 4. CDR3 in amino acids: CASSFLGGEQYF. CDR3 DNA sequence: TGTGCCAGCAGTTTCCTCGGGGGGGAGCAGTACTTC.

The table lists this clonotype with a few counts. The chain is built from TRBV30 and TRBJ1-6; the D gene is possibly TRBD1 (5 bases). Germline CDR1 is GTSNPN and CDR2 is SVGIG (reference sequence). V lost 1 base, J lost 6 bases, and 16 bases lay in between. The CDR3 loop spans 16 amino acids. The CDR3 reads CAWSAPGNQRNSPLHF. CDR3 DNA sequence: TGTGCCTGGAGTGCGCCAGGGAATCAGCGTAATTCACCCCTCCACTTT.

The chain joins TRBV6-4 to TRBJ2-5, with a possible D match to TRBD1 (7 bases). Germline V lookup: CDR1 MRHNA, CDR2 SNTAGT. Between the trimmed V and J ends, which lost 8 bases and 1 base, there was a span of 20 bases. This CDR3 region has 16 residues. The DNA for the CDR3 is TGTGCCAGCCCAGCAGGGGGGTGGGGACCCCAAGAGACCCAGTACTTC. As protein: CASPAGGWGPQETQYF.

The chain carries TRBV5-1 and TRBJ1-1, with D tentatively TRBD1 (5 bases). Trimming left V 0 bases short and J 8 bases short, with 17 bases between. Germline V gives CDR1 SGHRS, CDR2 YFSETQ. The CDR3 contains 15 residues. CDR3 region: CASSLDRNRRGEAFF. The CDR3 DNA reads as TGCGCCAGCAGCTTGGACAGGAACAGAAGGGGAGAAGCTTTCTTT.

The rearrangement links TRBV4-1 to TRBJ2-5; D is uncertain. Trimming cost V 0 bases and J 5 bases, with 7 bases left between them. Per germline, CDR1 MGHRA and CDR2 YSYEKL. This CDR3 spans 13 amino acids. The CDR3 DNA follows: TGCGCCAGCAGCCAAGATCCCCGGGAGACCCAGTACTTC. It yields the protein CASSQDPRETQYF.